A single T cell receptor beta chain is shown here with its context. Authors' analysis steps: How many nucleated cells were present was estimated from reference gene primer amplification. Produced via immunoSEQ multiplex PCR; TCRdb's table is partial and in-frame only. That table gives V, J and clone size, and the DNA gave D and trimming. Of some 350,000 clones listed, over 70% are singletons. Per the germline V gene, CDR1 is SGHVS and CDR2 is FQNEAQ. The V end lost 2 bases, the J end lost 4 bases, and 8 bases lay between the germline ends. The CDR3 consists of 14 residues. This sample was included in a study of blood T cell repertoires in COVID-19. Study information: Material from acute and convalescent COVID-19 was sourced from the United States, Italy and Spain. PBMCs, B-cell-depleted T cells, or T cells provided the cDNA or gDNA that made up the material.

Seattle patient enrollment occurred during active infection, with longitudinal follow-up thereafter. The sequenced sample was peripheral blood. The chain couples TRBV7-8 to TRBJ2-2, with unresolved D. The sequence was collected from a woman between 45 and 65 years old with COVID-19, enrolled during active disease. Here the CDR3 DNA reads TGTGCCAGCAGCTTAATCGGTGCCACCGGGGAGCTGTTTTTT. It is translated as CASSLIGATGELFF.